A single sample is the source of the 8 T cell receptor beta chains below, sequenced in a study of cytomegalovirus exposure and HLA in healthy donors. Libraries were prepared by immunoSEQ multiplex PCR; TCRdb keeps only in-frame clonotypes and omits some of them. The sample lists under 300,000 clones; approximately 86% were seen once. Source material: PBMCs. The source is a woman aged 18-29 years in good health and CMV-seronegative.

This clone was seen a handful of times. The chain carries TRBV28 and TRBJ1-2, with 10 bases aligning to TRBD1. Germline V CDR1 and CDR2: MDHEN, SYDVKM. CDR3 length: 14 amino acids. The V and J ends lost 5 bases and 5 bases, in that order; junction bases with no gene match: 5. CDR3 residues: CASSGTGAWYGYTF. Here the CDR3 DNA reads TGTGCCAGCAGTGGGACAGGGGCATGGTATGGCTACACCTTC.

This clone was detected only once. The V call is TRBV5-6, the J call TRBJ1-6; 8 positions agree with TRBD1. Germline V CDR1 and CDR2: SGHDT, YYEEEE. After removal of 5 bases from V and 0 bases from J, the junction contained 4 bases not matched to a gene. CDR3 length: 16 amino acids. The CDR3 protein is CASSLTGGSYNSPLHF. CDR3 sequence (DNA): TGTGCCAGCAGTCTTACAGGGGGCTCCTATAATTCACCCCTCCACTTT.

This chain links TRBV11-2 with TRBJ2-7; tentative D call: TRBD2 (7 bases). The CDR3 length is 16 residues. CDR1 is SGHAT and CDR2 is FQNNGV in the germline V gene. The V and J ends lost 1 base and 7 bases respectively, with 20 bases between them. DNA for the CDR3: TGTGCCAGCAGCTTAGTCAGGACTAGGGACATCGGGGAGCAGTACTTC. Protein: CASSLVRTRDIGEQYF.

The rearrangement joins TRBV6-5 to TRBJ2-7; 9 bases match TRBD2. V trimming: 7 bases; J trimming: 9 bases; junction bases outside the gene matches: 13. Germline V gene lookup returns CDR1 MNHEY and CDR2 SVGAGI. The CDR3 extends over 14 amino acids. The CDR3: CASTTTSGSAGQYF. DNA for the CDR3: TGTGCCAGCACCACGACTAGCGGCAGCGCTGGGCAGTACTTC.

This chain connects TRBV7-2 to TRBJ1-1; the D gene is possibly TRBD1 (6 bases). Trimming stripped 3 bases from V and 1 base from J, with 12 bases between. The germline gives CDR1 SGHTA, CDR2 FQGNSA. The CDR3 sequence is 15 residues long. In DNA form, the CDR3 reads TGTGCCAGCAGCTTTCTTGGACAGACGAACACTGAAGCTTTCTTT. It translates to CASSFLGQTNTEAFF.

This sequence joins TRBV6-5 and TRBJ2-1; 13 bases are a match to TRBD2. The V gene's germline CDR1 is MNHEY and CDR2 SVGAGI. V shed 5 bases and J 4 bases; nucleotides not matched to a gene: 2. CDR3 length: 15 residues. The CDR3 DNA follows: TGTGCCAGCAGTGGGACTAGCGGGGAATACAATGAGCAGTTCTTC. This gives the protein CASSGTSGEYNEQFF.

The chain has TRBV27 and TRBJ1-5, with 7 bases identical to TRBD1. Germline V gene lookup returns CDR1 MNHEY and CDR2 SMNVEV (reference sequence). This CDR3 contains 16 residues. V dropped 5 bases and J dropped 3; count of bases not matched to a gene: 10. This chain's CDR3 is CASSRQGPQVNQPQHF. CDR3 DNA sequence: TGTGCCAGCAGTCGACAGGGCCCACAGGTCAATCAGCCCCAGCATTTT.

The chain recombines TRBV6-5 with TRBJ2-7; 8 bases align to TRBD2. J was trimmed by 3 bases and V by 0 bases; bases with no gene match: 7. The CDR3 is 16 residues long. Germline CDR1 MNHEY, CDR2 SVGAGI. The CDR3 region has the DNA TGTGCCAGCAGTTACTCGTCTACGGGAGGGTTCTACGAGCAGTACTTC. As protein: CASSYSSTGGFYEQYF.